This TCR beta chain was observed in a study of identical twins. This clonotype appeared many times. Template switching (which added a universal primer site) was used, and cDNA carried unique molecular identifiers. Using its own MiXCR run on the 5' RACE reads, TCRdb lists one record per CDR3 protein. Among 400,000 to 650,000 distinct CDR3 sequences listed, roughly a fifth were seen once. Every sampled donor was Caucasian and healthy. In addition, the sample was reused for a study of T cells expressing NK-cell markers. From that paper: Sorting in several experiments was restricted by an anti-gamma-delta TCR antibody to alpha-beta TCR T cells. Evidence did not settle whether expanded NKG2C+ T cell clones targeted HCMV.

The TCR was taken from a woman under 30 in good health. Specimen: CD4+ T cells sorted from blood.

The CDR3 bases are TGTGCCTGGAGTGTCGGCTACGAGCAGTACTTC. Protein product: CAWSVGYEQYF. The V gene is TRBV30, the J gene TRBJ2-7, with D uncertain. The ends were cut back, 0 bases at V and 3 bases at J, with 3 bases in the middle. Germline V gene sequence: CDR1 GTSNPN, CDR2 SVGIG (reference sequence). The CDR3 extends over 11 amino acids.